This TCR beta chain is drawn from a study of Ad26.COV2.S vaccination and SARS-CoV-2 variants. Background on the study: Each vaccinee took Ad26.COV2.S intramuscularly, once or twice 56 days apart.

Some clones are missing from TCRdb's copy, which holds only in-frame ones; the method was immunoSEQ multiplex PCR. The sample holds over 450,000 clones, roughly nine tenths seen once. General study findings and limits: It was reported that spike-specific CD8+ and CD4+ T cell responses were substantially broad after vaccination. Vaccine recipients posted higher spike-specific TCR breadth than their placebo counterparts. The study found similar non-spike TCR breadth in vaccine and placebo recipients.

On this clone itself: Its antigen is unidentified.

The V gene end was trimmed by 6 bases and the J gene end by 3 bases; junction bases not matched to a gene: 6. The CDR3 runs 15 residues. CDR1 and CDR2 from the germline V gene are LNHDA and SQIVND (reference sequence). Treatment of the sample: roughly 19 received Ad26.COV2.S at low or high dose, single or two shots; several received placebo; per-sample allocation not given. The investigators took samples on day 63 after the first vaccine or placebo injection. The chain couples TRBV19 to TRBJ2-7; TRBD2 aligns across 12 bases. Sequenced material: peripheral blood, taken in a trial of Ad26.COV2.S vaccine versus placebo. This TCR came from a person aged 18-60 years who received the Ad26.COV2.S COVID-19 vaccine or a placebo. CDR3 loop: CASRYSGLAGYEQYF. CDR3 nucleotide sequence: TGTGCCAGTAGGTACTCGGGACTAGCGGGCTACGAGCAGTACTTC.